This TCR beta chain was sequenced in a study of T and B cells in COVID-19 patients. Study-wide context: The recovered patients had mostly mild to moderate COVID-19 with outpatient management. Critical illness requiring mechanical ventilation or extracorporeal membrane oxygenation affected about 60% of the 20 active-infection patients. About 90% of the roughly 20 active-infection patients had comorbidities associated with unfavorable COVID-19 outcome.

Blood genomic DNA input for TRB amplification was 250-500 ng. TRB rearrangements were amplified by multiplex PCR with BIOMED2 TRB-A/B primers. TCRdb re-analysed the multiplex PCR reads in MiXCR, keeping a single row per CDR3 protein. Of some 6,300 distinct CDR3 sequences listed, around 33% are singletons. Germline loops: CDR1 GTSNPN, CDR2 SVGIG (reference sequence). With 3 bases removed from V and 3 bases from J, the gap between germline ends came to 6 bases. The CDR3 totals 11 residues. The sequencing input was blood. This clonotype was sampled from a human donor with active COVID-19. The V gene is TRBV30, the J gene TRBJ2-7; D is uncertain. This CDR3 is CAWRGSYEQYF. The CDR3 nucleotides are TGTGCCTGGAGGGGTAGCTACGAGCAGTACTTC. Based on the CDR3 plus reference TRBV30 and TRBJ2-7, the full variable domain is SQTIHQWPATLVQPVGSPLSLECTVEGTSNPNLYWYRQAAGRGLQLLFYSVGIGQISSEVPQNLSASRPQDRQFILSSKKLLLSDSGFYLCAWRGSYEQYFGPGTRLTVT.